This TCR beta chain was captured in a study of blood T cell repertoires in COVID-19. Study at large: From T cells, B-cell-depleted T cells, or PBMCs came the material, which was cDNA or gDNA.

In the original workflow: Counts of nucleated cells, estimated from reference gene primer amplification, were obtained. The protocol was immunoSEQ multiplex PCR, while the TCRdb copy is restricted to in-frame clones and leaves out a portion. V, J and clone size were drawn from that table, and D and trimming were deduced from the DNA. The sample consists of about 140,000 clones, over 60% of them appearing once. Germline V CDR1 and CDR2: LNHDA, SQIVND (reference sequence). The CDR3 loop spans 13 amino acids. V dropped 4 bases and J dropped 2 bases, with 8 bases sitting between them. The chain links TRBV19 to TRBJ2-5; TRBD2 is a possible D gene (5 bases). The sequencing input was peripheral blood. The source is a woman between 50 and 59 years old with active or convalescent COVID-19. CDR3 sequence reads: CASSRVAQETQYF. CDR3 sequence (DNA): TGTGCCAGTAGTAGAGTAGCGCAAGAGACCCAGTACTTC.